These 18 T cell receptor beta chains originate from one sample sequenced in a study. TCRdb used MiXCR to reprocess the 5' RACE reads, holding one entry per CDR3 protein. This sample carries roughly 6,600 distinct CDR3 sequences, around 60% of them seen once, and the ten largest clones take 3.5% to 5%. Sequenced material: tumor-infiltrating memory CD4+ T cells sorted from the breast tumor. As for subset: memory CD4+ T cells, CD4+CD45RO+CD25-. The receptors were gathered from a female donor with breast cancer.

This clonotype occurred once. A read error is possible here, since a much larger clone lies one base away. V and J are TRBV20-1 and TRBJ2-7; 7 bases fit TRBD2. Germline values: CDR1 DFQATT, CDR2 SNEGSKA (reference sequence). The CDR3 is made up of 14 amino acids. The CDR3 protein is CRAQKGLSPHEQYF. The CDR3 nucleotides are TGCAGAGCCCAGAAGGGACTATCTCCCCACGAGCAGTACTTC.

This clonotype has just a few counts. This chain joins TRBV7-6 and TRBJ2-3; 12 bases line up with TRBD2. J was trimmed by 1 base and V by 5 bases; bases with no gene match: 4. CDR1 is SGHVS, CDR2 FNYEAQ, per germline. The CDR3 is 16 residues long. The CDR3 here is CASSHRLAGGTDTQYF. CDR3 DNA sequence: TGTGCCAGCAGCCACAGACTAGCGGGGGGCACAGATACGCAGTATTTT.

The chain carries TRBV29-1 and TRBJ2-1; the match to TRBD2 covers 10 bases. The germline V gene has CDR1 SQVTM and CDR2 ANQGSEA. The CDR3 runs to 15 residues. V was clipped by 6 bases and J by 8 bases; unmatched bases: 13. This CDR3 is CSVASGSLLGDEQFF. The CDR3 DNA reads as TGCAGCGTAGCTAGCGGGAGCCTCTTGGGGGATGAGCAGTTCTTC.

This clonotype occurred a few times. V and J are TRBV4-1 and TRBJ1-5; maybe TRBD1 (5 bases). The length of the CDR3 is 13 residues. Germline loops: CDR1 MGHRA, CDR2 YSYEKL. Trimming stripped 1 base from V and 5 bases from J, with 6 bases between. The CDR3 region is CASSQAGDQPQHF. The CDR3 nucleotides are TGCGCCAGCAGCCAAGCGGGGGATCAGCCCCAGCATTTT.

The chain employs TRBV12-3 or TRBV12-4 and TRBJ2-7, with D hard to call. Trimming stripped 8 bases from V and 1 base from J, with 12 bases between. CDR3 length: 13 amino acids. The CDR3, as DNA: TGTGCCAGCGCCGACCCTCTGTCCTACGAGCAGTACTTC. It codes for CASADPLSYEQYF.

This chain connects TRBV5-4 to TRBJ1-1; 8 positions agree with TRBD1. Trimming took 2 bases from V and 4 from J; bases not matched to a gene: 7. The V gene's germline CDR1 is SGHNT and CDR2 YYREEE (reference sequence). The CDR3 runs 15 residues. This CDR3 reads CASSLPGGWGTEAFF. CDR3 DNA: TGTGCCAGCAGCTTACCAGGGGGCTGGGGCACTGAAGCTTTCTTT.

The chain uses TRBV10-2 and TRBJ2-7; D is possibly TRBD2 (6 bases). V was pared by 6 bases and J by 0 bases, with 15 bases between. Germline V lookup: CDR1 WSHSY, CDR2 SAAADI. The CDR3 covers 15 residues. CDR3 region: CASRASGRSSYEQYF. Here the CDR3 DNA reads TGCGCCAGCAGGGCGTCGGGGAGGTCCTCCTACGAGCAGTACTTC.

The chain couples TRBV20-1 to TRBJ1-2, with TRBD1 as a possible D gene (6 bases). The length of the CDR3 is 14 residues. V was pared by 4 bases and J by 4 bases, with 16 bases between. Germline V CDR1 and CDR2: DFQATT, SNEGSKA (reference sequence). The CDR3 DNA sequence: TGCAGTGCTATGAATGTACAGGGTTTCTATGGCTACACCTTC. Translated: CSAMNVQGFYGYTF.

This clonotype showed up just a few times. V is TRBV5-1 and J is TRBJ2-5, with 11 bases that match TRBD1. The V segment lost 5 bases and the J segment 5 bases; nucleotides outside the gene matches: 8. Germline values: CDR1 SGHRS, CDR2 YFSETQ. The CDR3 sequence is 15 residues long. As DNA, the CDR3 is TGCGCCAGCAGGGAAGGACAGGGGGCGCGGGAGACCCAGTACTTC. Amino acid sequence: CASREGQGARETQYF.

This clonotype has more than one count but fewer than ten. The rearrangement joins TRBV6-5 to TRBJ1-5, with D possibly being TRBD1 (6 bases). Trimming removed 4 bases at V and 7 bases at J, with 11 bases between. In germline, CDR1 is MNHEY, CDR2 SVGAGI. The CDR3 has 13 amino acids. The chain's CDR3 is CASSFDRTQPQHF. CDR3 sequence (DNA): TGTGCCAGCAGTTTCGACAGGACCCAGCCCCAGCATTTT.

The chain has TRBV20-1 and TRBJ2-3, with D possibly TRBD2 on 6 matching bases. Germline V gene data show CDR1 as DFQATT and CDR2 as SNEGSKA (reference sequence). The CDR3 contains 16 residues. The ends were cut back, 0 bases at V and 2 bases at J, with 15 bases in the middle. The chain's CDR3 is CSARDSGSGLTDTQYF. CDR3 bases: TGCAGTGCTAGAGACTCGGGTAGCGGACTCACAGATACGCAGTATTTT.

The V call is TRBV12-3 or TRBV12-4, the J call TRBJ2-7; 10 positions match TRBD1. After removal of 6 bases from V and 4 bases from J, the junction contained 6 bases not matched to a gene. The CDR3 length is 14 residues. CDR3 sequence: CASSPPGQGYEQYF. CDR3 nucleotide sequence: TGTGCCAGCAGCCCCCCGGGACAGGGGTACGAGCAGTACTTC.

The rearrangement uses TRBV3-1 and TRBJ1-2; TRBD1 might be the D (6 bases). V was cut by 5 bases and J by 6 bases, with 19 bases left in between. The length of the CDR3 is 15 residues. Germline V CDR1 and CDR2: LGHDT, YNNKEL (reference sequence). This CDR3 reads CASSSLGRGGHGYTF. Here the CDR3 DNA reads TGTGCCAGCAGCTCTCTCGGGAGGGGGGGACATGGCTACACCTTC.

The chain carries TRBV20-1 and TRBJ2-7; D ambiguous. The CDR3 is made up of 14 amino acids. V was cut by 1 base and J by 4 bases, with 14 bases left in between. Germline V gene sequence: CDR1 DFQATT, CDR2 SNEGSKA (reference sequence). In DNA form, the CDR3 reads TGCAGTGCTAGAGGCCAGGTGGTGGGGTACGAGCAGTACTTC. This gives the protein CSARGQVVGYEQYF.

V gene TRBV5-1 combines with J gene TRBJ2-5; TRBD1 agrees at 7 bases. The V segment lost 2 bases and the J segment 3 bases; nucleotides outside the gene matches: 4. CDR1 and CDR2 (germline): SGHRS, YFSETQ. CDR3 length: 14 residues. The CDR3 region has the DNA TGCGCCAGCAGCTTAACAGGGGCGGAAGAGACCCAGTACTTC. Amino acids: CASSLTGAEETQYF.

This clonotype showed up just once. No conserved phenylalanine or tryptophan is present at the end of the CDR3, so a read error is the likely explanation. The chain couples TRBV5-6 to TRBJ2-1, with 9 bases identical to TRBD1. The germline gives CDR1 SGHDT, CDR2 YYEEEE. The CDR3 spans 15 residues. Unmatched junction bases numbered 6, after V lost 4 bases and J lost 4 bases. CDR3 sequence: CASSPGTGSYNEQFS. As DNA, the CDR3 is TGTGCCAGCAGCCCCGGGACAGGGAGTTACAATGAGCAGTTCTCC.

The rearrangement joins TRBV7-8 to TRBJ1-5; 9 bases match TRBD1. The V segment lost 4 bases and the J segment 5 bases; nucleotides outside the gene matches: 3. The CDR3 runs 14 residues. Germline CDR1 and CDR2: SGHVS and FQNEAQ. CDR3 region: CASSSQGADQPQHF. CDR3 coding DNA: TGTGCCAGCAGCTCACAGGGGGCTGATCAGCCCCAGCATTTT.

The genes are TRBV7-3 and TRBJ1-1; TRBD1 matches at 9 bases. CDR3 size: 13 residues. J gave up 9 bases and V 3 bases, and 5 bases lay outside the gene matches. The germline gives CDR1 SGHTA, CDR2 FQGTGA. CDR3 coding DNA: TGTGCCAGCAGCTTCGGGACAGGGTCGAAAGCTTTCTTT. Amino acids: CASSFGTGSKAFF.